This T cell receptor beta chain came from a study of shared clonotypes between healthy human individuals. General study findings and limits: Blood was the only sampled material, and tissue repertoires likely differ. Estimated clonotype richness was generally higher in naive than memory subsets.

With regard to this clone: Its antigen is not known.

V lost 6 bases to trimming and J lost 7 bases; unmatched junction nucleotides: 5. CDR1 and CDR2 from the germline V gene are MDHEN and SYDVKM. The CDR3 loop spans 13 amino acids. The input for sorted-subset replicate PCRs was approximately 210 ng DNA, tens of thousands of T cell genomes. Original processing notes: ImmunoSEQ only sent back junction sequences with no quality scores, so filtering was done differently. Profiled with immunoSEQ multiplex PCR; TCRdb holds only in-frame clones, not every one. V, J and clone size derive from that table, while D and trimming were established from the DNA sequence. Among a few million clones listed, under 95% were seen once.

This chain joins TRBV28 and TRBJ1-2, with 10 bases lining up with TRBD1. The sequence came from a man between 18 and 29 years old in good health. Some clones in this sample may be carry-over from other donors' samples. The sequenced sample was naive CD4+ T cells from PBMCs. Subset indicated: CD45RA+ positively selected. The CDR3 sequence is CASSPRTGGGYTF. In nucleotides, the CDR3 is TGTGCCAGCAGCCCCCGGACAGGGGGTGGCTACACCTTC.